These 7 T cell receptor beta chains came from one sample sequenced in a study of T cells in Graves' hyperthyroidism and ophthalmopathy. Amplified TCR beta CDR3 regions derived from RNA transcripts. RT-PCR in the first round (using the HTBI primer set) targeted the TCR CDR3. MiXCR was run by TCRdb on the multiplex PCR reads, yielding one entry per CDR3 protein. The sample records hundreds of thousands of distinct CDR3 sequences, 14% being singletons. The source material was blood. These receptors were collected from a woman aged 18-29 years with Graves' hyperthyroidism.

This chain links TRBV5-1 with TRBJ2-7, with D uncertain. Trimming removed 3 bases at V and 3 bases at J, with 10 bases between. CDR3 length equals 13 residues. CDR1 is SGHRS and CDR2 is YFSETQ in the germline V gene. In DNA form, the CDR3 reads TGCGCCAGCAGCTCTCGGCCTCACTACGAGCAGTACTTC. It specifies CASSSRPHYEQYF.

This clonotype was counted between two and nine times. The genes are TRBV6-6 and TRBJ1-4; D may be TRBD1 (6 bases). V lost 0 bases, J lost 7 bases, and 12 bases lay in between. CDR3 length equals 15 residues. Germline CDR1 is MNHNY and CDR2 is SVGAGI (reference sequence). CDR3: CASSYSPGASEKLFF. Here the CDR3 DNA reads TGTGCCAGCAGTTACTCGCCGGGGGCGAGTGAAAAACTGTTTTTT.

The V gene is TRBV7-3, the J gene TRBJ2-5, with D possibly being TRBD2 (6 bases). The germline CDR1 and CDR2 sequences are SGHTA and FQGTGA. CDR3 length equals 15 residues. V lost 6 bases and J 4 bases, leaving 18 bases between the germline ends. The DNA of the CDR3 is TGTGCCAGCAGTCCAACGGGACTCCTAGGAGAGACCCAGTACTTC. It yields the protein CASSPTGLLGETQYF.

This clonotype turned up a few times. This chain links TRBV18 with TRBJ1-4; D is perhaps TRBD1 (6 bases). Germline CDR1 reads KGHSH; CDR2 reads LQKENI. V was clipped by 2 bases and J by 6 bases, with 13 bases between them. This CDR3 has 15 residues. CDR3 nucleotide sequence: TGTGCCAGCTCACCAGGGGCCAGGGGTGATGAAAAACTGTTTTTT. As protein: CASSPGARGDEKLFF.

The rearrangement links TRBV24-1 to TRBJ2-3; unclear D gene. The V end lost 1 base, the J end lost 2 bases, and 6 bases lay between the germline ends. The germline V gene has CDR1 KGHDR and CDR2 SFDVKD. This CDR3 comprises 14 residues. Here the CDR3 DNA reads TGTGCCACCAGTGATTTCAGAGACACAGATACGCAGTATTTT. Translation: CATSDFRDTDTQYF.

This clonotype showed up just a few times. The chain is built from TRBV15 and TRBJ1-2; D is possibly TRBD1 (6 bases). The CDR3 covers 17 residues. Germline V gene lookup returns CDR1 LNHNV and CDR2 YYDKDF (reference sequence). Between the trimmed V and J ends, which lost 5 bases and 0 bases, there was a span of 19 bases. CDR3: CATSGGVGYMTNYGYTF. The CDR3 coding sequence is TGTGCCACCAGCGGGGGCGTCGGCTACATGACTAACTATGGCTACACCTTC.

This clonotype was recorded a few times. With a much larger clone just one base away, this may be a read error. The chain couples TRBV11-3 to TRBJ1-1, with 8 bases that match TRBD1. Germline CDR1 reads SGHNT; CDR2 reads YENEEA. CDR3 length: 13 amino acids. CDR3 region: CARSLGGQGTTFF. Here the CDR3 DNA reads TGTGCCCGCAGCTTAGGCGGACAGGGTACAACTTTCTTT.